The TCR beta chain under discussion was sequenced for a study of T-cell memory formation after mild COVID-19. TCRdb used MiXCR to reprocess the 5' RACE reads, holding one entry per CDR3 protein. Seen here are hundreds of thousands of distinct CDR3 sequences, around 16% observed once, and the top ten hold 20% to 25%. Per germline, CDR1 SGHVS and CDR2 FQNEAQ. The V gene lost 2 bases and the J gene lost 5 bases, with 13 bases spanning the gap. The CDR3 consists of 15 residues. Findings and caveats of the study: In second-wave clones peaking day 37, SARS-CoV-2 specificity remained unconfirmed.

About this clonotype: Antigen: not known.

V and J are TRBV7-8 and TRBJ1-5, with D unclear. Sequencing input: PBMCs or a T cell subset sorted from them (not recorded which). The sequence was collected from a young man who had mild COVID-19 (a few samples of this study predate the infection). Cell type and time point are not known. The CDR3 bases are TGTGCCAGCAGCTTATTTCAAGGGTGGCATCAGCCCCAGCATTTT. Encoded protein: CASSLFQGWHQPQHF.